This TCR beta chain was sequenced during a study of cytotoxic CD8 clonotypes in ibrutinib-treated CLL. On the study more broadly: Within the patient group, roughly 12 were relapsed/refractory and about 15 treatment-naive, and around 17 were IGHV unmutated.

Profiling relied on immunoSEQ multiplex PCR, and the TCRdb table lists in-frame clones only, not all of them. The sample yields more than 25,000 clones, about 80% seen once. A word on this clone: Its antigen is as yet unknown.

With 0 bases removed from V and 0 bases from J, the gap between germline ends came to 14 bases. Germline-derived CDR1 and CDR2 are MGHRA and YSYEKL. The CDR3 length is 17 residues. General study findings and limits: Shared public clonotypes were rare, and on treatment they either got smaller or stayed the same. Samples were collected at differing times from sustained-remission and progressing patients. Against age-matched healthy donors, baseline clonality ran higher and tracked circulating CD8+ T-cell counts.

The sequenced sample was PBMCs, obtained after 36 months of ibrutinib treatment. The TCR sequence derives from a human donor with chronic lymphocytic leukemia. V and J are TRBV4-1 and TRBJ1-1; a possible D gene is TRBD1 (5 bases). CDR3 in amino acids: CASSQDESGGVNTEAFF. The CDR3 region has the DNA TGCGCCAGCAGCCAAGATGAAAGTGGGGGGGTGAACACTGAAGCTTTCTTT.